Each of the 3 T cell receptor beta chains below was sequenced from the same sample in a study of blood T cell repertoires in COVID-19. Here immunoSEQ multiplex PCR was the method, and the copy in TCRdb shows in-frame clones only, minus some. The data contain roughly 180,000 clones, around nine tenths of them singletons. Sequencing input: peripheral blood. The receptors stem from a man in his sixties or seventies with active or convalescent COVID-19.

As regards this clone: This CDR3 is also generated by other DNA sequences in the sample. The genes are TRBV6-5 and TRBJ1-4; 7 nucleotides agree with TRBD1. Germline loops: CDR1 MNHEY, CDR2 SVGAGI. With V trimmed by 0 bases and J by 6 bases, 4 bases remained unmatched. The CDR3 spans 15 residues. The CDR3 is CASSYSGQGDEKLFF. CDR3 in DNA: TGTGCCAGCAGTTACTCAGGGCAGGGGGATGAAAAACTGTTTTTT.

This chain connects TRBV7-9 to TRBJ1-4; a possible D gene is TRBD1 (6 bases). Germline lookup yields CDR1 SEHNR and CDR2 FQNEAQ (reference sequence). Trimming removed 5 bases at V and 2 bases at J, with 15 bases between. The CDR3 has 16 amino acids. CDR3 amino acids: CASSRAGRGTNEKLFF. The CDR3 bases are TGTGCCAGCAGCCGCGCGGGCAGGGGTACTAATGAAAAACTGTTTTTT.

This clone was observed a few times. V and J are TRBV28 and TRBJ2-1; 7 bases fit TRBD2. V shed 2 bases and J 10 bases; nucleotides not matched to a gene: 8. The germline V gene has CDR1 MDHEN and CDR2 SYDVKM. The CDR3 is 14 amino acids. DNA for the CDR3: TGTGCCAGCAGTTTACTTAGCGGGTTTGAAGAGCAGTTCTTC. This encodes CASSLLSGFEEQFF.